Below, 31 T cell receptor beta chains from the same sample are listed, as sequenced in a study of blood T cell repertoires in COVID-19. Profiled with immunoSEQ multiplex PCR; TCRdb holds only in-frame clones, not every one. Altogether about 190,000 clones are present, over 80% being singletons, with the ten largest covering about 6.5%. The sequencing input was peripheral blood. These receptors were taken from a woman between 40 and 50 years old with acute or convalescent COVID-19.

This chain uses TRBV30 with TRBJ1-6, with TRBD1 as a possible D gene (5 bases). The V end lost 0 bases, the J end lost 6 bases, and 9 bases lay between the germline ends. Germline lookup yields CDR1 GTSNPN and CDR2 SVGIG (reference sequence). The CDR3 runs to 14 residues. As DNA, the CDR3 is TGTGCCTGGAGTGTAGACAGCTTTAATTCACCCCTCCACTTT. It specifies CAWSVDSFNSPLHF.

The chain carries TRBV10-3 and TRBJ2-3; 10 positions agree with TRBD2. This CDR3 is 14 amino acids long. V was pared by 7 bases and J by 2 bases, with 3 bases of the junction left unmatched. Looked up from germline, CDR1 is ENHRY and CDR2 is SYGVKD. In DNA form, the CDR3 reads TGTGCCATCAAGCGGGAGGGTTACACAGATACGCAGTATTTT. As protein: CAIKREGYTDTQYF.

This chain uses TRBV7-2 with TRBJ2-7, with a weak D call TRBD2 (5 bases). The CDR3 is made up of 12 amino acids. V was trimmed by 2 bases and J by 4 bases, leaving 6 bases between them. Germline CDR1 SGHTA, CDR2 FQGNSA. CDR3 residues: CASSLRGYEQYF. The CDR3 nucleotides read TGTGCCAGCAGCTTACGGGGATACGAGCAGTACTTC.

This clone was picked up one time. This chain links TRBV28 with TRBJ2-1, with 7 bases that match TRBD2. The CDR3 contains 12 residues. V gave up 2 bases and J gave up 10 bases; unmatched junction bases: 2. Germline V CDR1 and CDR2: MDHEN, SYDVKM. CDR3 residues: CASSLMGGEQFF. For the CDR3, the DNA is TGTGCCAGCAGTTTAATGGGGGGGGAGCAGTTCTTC.

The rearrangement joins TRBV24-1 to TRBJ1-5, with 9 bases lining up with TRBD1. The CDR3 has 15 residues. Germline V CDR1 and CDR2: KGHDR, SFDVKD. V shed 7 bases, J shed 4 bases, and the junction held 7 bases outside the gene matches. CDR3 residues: CATSPAGTGNQPQHF. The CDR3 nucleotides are TGTGCCACCAGCCCAGCCGGGACAGGGAATCAGCCCCAGCATTTT.

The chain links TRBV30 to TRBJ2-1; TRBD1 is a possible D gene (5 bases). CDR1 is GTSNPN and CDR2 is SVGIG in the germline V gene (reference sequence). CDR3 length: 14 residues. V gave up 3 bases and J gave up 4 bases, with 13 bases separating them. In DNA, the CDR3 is TGTGCCTGGAGCCTTGGACACATTTACAATGAGCAGTTCTTC. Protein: CAWSLGHIYNEQFF.

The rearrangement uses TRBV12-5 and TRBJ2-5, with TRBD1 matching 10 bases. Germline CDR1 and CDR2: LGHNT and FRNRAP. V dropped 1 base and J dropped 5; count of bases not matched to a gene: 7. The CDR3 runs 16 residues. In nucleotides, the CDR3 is TGTGCTAGTGGTTTGGGAGGACAGGGGGTGAGGGAGACCCAGTACTTC. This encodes CASGLGGQGVRETQYF.

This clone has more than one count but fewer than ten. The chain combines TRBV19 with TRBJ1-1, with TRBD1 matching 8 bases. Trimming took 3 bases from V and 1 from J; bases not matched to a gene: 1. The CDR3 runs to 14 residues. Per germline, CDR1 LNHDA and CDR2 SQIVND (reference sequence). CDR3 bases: TGTGCCAGTAGTATGGGACAGGCGAACACTGAAGCTTTCTTT. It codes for CASSMGQANTEAFF.

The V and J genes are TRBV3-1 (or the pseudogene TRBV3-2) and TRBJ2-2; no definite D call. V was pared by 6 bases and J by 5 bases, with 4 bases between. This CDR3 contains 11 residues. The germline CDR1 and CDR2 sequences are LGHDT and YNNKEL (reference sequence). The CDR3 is CASSRTGELFF. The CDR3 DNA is TGTGCCAGCAGTCGTACCGGGGAGCTGTTTTTT.

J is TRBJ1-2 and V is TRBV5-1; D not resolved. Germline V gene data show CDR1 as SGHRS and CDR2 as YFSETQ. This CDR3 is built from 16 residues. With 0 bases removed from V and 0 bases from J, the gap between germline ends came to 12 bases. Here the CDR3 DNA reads TGCGCCAGCAGCTTGGTGGGCGGACTATCTAACTATGGCTACACCTTC. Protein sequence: CASSLVGGLSNYGYTF. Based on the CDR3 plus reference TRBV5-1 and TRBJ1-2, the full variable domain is KAGVTQTPRYLIKTRGQQVTLSCSPISGHRSVSWYQQTPGQGLQFLFEYFSETQRNKGNFPGRFSGRQFSNSRSEMNVSTLELGDSALYLCASSLVGGLSNYGYTFGSGTRLTVV.

Here the CDR3 reads CASRGDRALEAFF. The CDR3 nucleotides read TGTGCCAGTAGGGGGGACAGGGCCTTGGAAGCTTTCTTT. V and J are TRBV19 and TRBJ1-1; 9 nucleotides agree with TRBD1. The CDR3 extends over 13 amino acids. Germline V lookup: CDR1 LNHDA, CDR2 SQIVND (reference sequence). The junction had 7 bases not matched to a gene; V was cut back by 6 bases and J by 8 bases.

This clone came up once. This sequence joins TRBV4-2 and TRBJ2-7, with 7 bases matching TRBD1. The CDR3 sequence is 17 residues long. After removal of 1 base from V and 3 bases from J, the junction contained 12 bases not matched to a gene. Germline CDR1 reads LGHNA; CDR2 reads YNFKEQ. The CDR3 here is CASSQVQGLDRVYEQYF. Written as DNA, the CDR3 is TGTGCCAGCAGCCAAGTCCAAGGACTTGACAGGGTCTACGAGCAGTACTTC.

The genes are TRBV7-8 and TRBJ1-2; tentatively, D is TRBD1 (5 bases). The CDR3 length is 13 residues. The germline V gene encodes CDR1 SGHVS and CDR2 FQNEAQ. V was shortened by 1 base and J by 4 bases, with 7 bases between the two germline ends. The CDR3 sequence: CASSLGDFYGYTF. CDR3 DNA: TGTGCCAGCAGCTTAGGGGACTTCTATGGCTACACCTTC.

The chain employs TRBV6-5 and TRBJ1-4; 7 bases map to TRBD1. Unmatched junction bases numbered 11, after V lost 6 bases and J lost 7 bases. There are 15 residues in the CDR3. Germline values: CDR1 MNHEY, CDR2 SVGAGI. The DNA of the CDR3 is TGTGCCAGCAGACCCAAACAGGGGTGGGGTGAAAAACTGTTTTTT. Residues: CASRPKQGWGEKLFF.

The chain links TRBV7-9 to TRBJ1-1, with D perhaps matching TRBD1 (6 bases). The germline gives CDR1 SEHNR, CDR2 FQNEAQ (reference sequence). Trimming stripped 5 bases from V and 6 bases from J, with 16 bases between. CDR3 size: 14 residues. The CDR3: CASSLLYRDSEAFF. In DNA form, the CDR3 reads TGTGCCAGCAGCCTACTCTACAGGGATTCTGAAGCTTTCTTT.

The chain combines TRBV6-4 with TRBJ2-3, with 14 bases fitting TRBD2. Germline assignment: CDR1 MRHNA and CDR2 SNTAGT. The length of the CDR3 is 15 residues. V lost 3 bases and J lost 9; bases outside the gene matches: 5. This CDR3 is CASSEGLAGASTQYF. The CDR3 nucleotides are TGTGCCAGCAGTGAGGGACTAGCGGGGGCGTCCACGCAGTATTTT.

The CDR3 loop reads CSVGPDRSTYEQYF. CDR3 bases: TGCAGCGTTGGGCCGGACAGGTCGACCTACGAGCAGTACTTC. The J gene is TRBJ2-7, the V gene TRBV29-1, with TRBD1 matching over 7 bases. The CDR3 is made up of 14 amino acids. The germline V gene encodes CDR1 SQVTM and CDR2 ANQGSEA. J lost 2 bases, V lost 4 bases, and 8 bases had no gene match.

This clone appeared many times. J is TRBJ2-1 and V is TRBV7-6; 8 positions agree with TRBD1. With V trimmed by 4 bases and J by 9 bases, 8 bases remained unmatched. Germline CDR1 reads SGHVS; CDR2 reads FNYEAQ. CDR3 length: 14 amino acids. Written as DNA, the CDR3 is TGTGCCAGCAGCTCCTCCGGGACAGGACGTGAGCAGTTCTTC. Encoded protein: CASSSSGTGREQFF.

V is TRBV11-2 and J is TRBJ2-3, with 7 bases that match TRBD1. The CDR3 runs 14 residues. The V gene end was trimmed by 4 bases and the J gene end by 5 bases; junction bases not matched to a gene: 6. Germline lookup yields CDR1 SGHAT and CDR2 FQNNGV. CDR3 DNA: TGTGCCAGCAGCTCTATTTACAGGGGAGATACGCAGTATTTT. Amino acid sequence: CASSSIYRGDTQYF.

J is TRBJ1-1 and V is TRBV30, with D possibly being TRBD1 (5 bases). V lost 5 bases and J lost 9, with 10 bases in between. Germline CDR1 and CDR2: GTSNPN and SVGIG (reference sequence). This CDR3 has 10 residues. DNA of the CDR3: TGTGCCTGGCGACGACAGCAAGCTTTCTTT. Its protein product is CAWRRQQAFF.

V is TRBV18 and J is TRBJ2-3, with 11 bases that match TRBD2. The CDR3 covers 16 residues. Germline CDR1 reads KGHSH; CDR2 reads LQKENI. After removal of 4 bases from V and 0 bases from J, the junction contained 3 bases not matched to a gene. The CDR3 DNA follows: TGTGCCAGCTCACTAACTAGCGGGAGTAGCACAGATACGCAGTATTTT. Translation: CASSLTSGSSTDTQYF. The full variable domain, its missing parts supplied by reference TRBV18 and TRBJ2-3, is NAGVMQNPRHLVRRRGQEARLRCSPMKGHSHVYWYRQLPEEGLKFMVYLQKENIIDESGMPKERFSAEFPKEGPSILRIQQVVRGDSAAYFCASSLTSGSSTDTQYFGPGTRLTVL.

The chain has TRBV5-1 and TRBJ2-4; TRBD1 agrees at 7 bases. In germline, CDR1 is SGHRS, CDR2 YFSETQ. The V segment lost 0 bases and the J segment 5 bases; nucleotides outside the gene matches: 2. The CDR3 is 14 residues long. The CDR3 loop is CASSLEGAQNIQYF. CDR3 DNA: TGCGCCAGCAGCTTGGAGGGGGCCCAAAACATTCAGTACTTC.

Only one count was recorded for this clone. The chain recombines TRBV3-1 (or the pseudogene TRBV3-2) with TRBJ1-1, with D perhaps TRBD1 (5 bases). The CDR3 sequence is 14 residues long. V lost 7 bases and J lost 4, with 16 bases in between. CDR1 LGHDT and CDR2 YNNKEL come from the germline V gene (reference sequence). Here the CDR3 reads CASTTLRGSTEAFF. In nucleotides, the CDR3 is TGTGCCAGCACCACCCTGCGGGGGAGCACTGAAGCTTTCTTT.

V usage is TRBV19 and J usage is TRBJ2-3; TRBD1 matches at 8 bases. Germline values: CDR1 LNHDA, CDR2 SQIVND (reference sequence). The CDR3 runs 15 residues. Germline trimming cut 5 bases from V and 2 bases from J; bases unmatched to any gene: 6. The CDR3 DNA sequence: TGTGCCAGTAGTTTAGGGGACAGGTTCACAGATACGCAGTATTTT. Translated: CASSLGDRFTDTQYF.

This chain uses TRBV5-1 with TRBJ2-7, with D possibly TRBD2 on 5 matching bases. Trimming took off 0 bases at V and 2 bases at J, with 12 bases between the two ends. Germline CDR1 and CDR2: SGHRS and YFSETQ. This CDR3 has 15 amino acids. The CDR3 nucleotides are TGCGCCAGCAGCTTGGGAGGGTCCCTAGCCTACGAGCAGTACTTC. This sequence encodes CASSLGGSLAYEQYF.

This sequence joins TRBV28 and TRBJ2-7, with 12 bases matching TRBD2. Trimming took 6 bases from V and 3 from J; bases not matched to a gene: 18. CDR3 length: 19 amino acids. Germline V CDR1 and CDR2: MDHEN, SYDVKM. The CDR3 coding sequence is TGTGCCAGCAGGCCGTTTTCCACGACTAGCGGGAGAGATCTCTACGAGCAGTACTTC. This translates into CASRPFSTTSGRDLYEQYF.

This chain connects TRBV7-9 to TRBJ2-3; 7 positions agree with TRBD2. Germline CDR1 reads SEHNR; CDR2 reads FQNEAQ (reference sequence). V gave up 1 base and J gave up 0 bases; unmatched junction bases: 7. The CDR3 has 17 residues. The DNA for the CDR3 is TGTGCCAGCAGCTTAGGTAGTTCTAGCGGAAGCACAGATACGCAGTATTTT. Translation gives CASSLGSSSGSTDTQYF.

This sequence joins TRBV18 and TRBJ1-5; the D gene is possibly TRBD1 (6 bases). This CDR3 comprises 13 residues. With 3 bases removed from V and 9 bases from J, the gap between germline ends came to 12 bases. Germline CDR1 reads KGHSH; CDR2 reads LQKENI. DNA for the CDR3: TGTGCCAGCTCACCGAACAGGGACGGGCCCCAGCATTTT. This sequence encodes CASSPNRDGPQHF. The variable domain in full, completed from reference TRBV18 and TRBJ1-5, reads NAGVMQNPRHLVRRRGQEARLRCSPMKGHSHVYWYRQLPEEGLKFMVYLQKENIIDESGMPKERFSAEFPKEGPSILRIQQVVRGDSAAYFCASSPNRDGPQHFGDGTRLSIL.

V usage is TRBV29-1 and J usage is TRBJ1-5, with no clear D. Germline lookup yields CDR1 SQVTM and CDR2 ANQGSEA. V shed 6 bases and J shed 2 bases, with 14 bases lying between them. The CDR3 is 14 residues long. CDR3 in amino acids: CSVLTGEGNQPQHF. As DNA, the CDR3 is TGCAGCGTATTGACCGGGGAAGGCAATCAGCCCCAGCATTTT.

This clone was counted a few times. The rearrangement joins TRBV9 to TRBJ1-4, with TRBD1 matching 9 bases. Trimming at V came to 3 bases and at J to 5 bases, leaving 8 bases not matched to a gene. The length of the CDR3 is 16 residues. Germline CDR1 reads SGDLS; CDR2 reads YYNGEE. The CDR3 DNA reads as TGTGCCAGCAGCGCACCGGGACAGGGACTAAATGAAAAACTGTTTTTT. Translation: CASSAPGQGLNEKLFF.

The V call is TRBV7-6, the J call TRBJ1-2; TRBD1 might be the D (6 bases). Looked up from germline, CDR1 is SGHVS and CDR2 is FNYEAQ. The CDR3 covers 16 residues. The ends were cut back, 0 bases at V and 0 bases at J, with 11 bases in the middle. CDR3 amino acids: CASSLAGTPSNYGYTF. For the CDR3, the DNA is TGTGCCAGCAGCTTAGCCGGGACACCTTCTAACTATGGCTACACCTTC.